These 21 T cell receptor beta chains originate from one sample sequenced in a study of blood T cells in healthy people across ages. Alongside a J-beta primer mix, a sample-barcoded 5' primer served in a second PCR lasting roughly 7 to 12 cycles. TCRdb redid the calling of the 5' RACE reads with MiXCR, one entry per CDR3 protein. In the table there are approximately 680,000 distinct CDR3 sequences, approximately 29% of which are singletons. The sample consisted of blood. The receptors come from a woman of 80 years or more in good health.

There are many counts of this clonotype. The chain combines TRBV6-1 with TRBJ1-2; unclear D gene. CDR3 length: 13 residues. Trimming took 10 bases from V and 4 from J, leaving 16 bases between them. CDR1 MNHNS and CDR2 SASEGT come from the germline V gene. In DNA, the CDR3 is TGTGCCACCCGTCGAGAGGTTTTCTATGGCTACACCTTC. Translation: CATRREVFYGYTF.

The table lists this clonotype with many counts. The rearrangement uses TRBV5-1 and TRBJ1-2; 9 bases align to TRBD1. This CDR3 comprises 15 residues. Germline V CDR1 and CDR2: SGHRS, YFSETQ. The V and J ends lost 1 base and 0 bases, in that order; junction bases with no gene match: 1. The CDR3 DNA sequence: TGCGCCAGCAGCTTGCGGACAGGGGCTAACTATGGCTACACCTTC. This encodes CASSLRTGANYGYTF.

In this sample, this clonotype turned up many times. This chain uses TRBV27 with TRBJ2-1, with TRBD1 as a possible D gene (6 bases). V was cut by 6 bases and J by 9 bases, with 15 bases left in between. The CDR3 runs 13 residues. Germline values: CDR1 MNHEY, CDR2 SMNVEV (reference sequence). The CDR3 DNA reads TGTGCCAGCAGAAAGACTACAGGGCGTGAGCAGTTCTTC. This translates into CASRKTTGREQFF.

The chain links TRBV12-3 or TRBV12-4 to TRBJ1-3; tentatively, D is TRBD1 (5 bases). There are 18 residues in the CDR3. Trimming took 3 bases from V and 0 from J, leaving 18 bases between them. This CDR3 reads CASSFYVGRQNSGNTIYF. CDR3 in DNA: TGTGCCAGCAGTTTCTACGTCGGCAGACAGAACTCTGGAAACACCATATATTTT.

This clonotype was picked up many times. The chain has TRBV5-1 and TRBJ2-3, with TRBD1 matching 8 bases. Trimming at V came to 3 bases and at J to 5 bases, leaving 11 bases not matched to a gene. The CDR3 totals 16 residues. Germline V lookup: CDR1 SGHRS, CDR2 YFSETQ. CDR3 sequence (DNA): TGCGCCAGCAGCTCAGGACAGGGAATAATTGGAGATACGCAGTATTTT. This encodes CASSSGQGIIGDTQYF.

This clonotype was recorded at least ten times. V is TRBV5-1 and J is TRBJ2-7; 7 bases are shared with TRBD1. Trimming removed 4 bases from V and 5 bases from J; junction bases left unmatched: 15. Germline lookup yields CDR1 SGHRS and CDR2 YFSETQ. The CDR3 length is 16 residues. CDR3 loop: CASSPVLRQGKDEQYF. The CDR3 DNA follows: TGCGCCAGCAGCCCGGTCTTAAGACAGGGAAAAGACGAGCAGTACTTC.

This clonotype was seen many times. The rearrangement links TRBV28 to TRBJ2-7, with a tentative D call TRBD1 (7 bases). The ends were cut back, 6 bases at V and 4 bases at J, with 19 bases in the middle. The CDR3 sequence is 15 residues long. Looked up from germline, CDR1 is MDHEN and CDR2 is SYDVKM. The CDR3 bases are TGTGCCAGCAGAAGGGGGCAGGGGGGAGAGTACGAGCAGTACTTC. Amino acids: CASRRGQGGEYEQYF.

Ten or more counts support this clonotype. The gene calls are TRBV5-1 and TRBJ1-2, with D uncertain. There are 14 residues in the CDR3. Germline V gene sequence: CDR1 SGHRS, CDR2 YFSETQ. The V end was cut by 2 bases, the J end by 4 bases, with 12 bases between. The DNA of the CDR3 is TGCGCCAGCAGCTTTGAGGGATCCGGCTATGGCTACACCTTC. It is translated as CASSFEGSGYGYTF.

The table lists this clonotype with many counts. J is TRBJ2-5 and V is TRBV20-1; possible D gene TRBD2, 6 bases. Trimming removed 5 bases from V and 5 bases from J, with 15 bases in between. The germline gives CDR1 DFQATT, CDR2 SNEGSKA (reference sequence). This CDR3 region has 13 residues. The CDR3 sequence is CSARGWVGETQYF. The CDR3 DNA reads TGCAGTGCTCGGGGGTGGGTAGGGGAGACCCAGTACTTC.

The table lists this clonotype with many counts. This rearrangement joins TRBV11-2 to TRBJ1-1; possible D gene TRBD1, 6 bases. CDR1 and CDR2 from the germline V gene are SGHAT and FQNNGV. Trimming left V 5 bases short and J 4 bases short, with 17 bases between. The CDR3 covers 15 residues. Here the CDR3 DNA reads TGTGCCAGCAGCCCAACAGGGCCCCGGGCCACTGAAGCTTTCTTT. This encodes CASSPTGPRATEAFF.

In its sample, this clonotype was seen many times. The chain carries TRBV14 and TRBJ2-3; D is ambiguous. This CDR3 has 15 residues. With 0 bases removed from V and 5 bases from J, the gap between germline ends came to 12 bases. The V gene's germline CDR1 is SGHDN and CDR2 FVKESK. The CDR3, as DNA: TGTGCCAGCAGCCAAGAGGCACCCCTAATAGATACGCAGTATTTT. Its protein product is CASSQEAPLIDTQYF.

A single count supports this clonotype. The V and J genes are TRBV4-1 and TRBJ2-2; TRBD2 aligns across 7 bases. The V gene's germline CDR1 is MGHRA and CDR2 YSYEKL. CDR3 size: 16 residues. The ends lost 0 bases at V and 4 bases at J; junction bases unmatched: 5. The CDR3 region is CASSQDMRGFTGELFF. The CDR3 region has the DNA TGCGCCAGCAGCCAAGATATGCGGGGGTTCACCGGGGAGCTGTTTTTT.

The rearrangement links TRBV29-1 to TRBJ1-1; TRBD1 matches 8 bases. The CDR3 loop spans 12 amino acids. The germline CDR1 and CDR2 sequences are SQVTM and ANQGSEA. Trimming took 7 bases from V and 5 from J; bases not matched to a gene: 6. This chain's CDR3 is CSGGGQATEAFF. CDR3 sequence (DNA): TGCAGCGGGGGGGGACAGGCGACTGAAGCTTTCTTT.

This clonotype was seen only a few times. V usage is TRBV29-1 and J usage is TRBJ1-5; D is ambiguous. Looked up from germline, CDR1 is SQVTM and CDR2 is ANQGSEA. CDR3 length: 13 residues. With 7 bases removed from V and 4 bases from J, the gap between germline ends came to 14 bases. CDR3 coding DNA: TGCAGCGCAGCCGCGGGAGGTAATCAGCCCCAGCATTTT. This gives the protein CSAAAGGNQPQHF.

This clonotype was recorded many times. The gene calls are TRBV6-2 or TRBV6-3 and TRBJ2-4; TRBD1 aligns across 9 bases. The CDR3 sequence is 15 residues long. V dropped 6 bases and J dropped 8; count of bases not matched to a gene: 11. CDR1 is MNHEY, CDR2 SVGEGT, per germline. The CDR3 DNA sequence: TGTGCCAGCAGCCGACAGGGGGAACTTCGGGACATTCAGTACTTC. It specifies CASSRQGELRDIQYF.

The table lists this clonotype with a count of one. The chain links TRBV3-1 to TRBJ1-1, with D unresolved. The CDR3 totals 13 residues. Germline loops: CDR1 LGHDT, CDR2 YNNKEL (reference sequence). Trimming took off 3 bases at V and 3 bases at J, with 8 bases between the two ends. The CDR3 region has the DNA TGTGCCAGCAGCCAGAACTCGGACACTGAAGCTTTCTTT. This gives the protein CASSQNSDTEAFF.

This chain uses TRBV7-8 with TRBJ2-5; D ambiguous. The J call may not be correct, given that the DNA end is closer to TRBJ2-7. This CDR3 has 12 residues. Germline V lookup: CDR1 SGHVS, CDR2 FQNEAQ. The CDR3 DNA sequence: TGTGCCAGCAGCTTGGAGTATAACGAGCAGTACTTC. Translated, it gives CASSLEYNEQYF.

Worth noting for this clonotype: A much larger clone lies one base from this, so it may be a read error. This chain links TRBV6-1 with TRBJ1-2; D is perhaps TRBD1 (5 bases). Germline V CDR1 and CDR2: MNHNS, SASEGT. The CDR3 is made up of 15 amino acids. CDR3 region: CASGELTGRGYGYTF. For the CDR3, the DNA is TGTGCCAGCGGTGAATTAACAGGAAGGGGATATGGCTACACCTTC.

The chain recombines TRBV29-1 with TRBJ1-5; D is possibly TRBD1 (5 bases). Germline loops: CDR1 SQVTM, CDR2 ANQGSEA. Between the trimmed V and J ends, which lost 4 bases and 7 bases, there was a span of 11 bases. The CDR3 spans 12 residues. The DNA of the CDR3 is TGCAGCGTTGGGGGGGGTAGCCAGCCCCAGCATTTT. Translated, it gives CSVGGGSQPQHF.

In its sample, this clonotype was seen many times. The chain joins TRBV7-9 to TRBJ1-1, with 10 positions matching TRBD1. Germline CDR1 is SEHNR and CDR2 is FQNEAQ (reference sequence). This CDR3 spans 15 amino acids. Germline trimming cut 5 bases from V and 1 base from J; bases unmatched to any gene: 4. CDR3 protein: CASSRDRGWNTEAFF. The CDR3 DNA is TGTGCCAGCAGCCGGGACAGGGGATGGAACACTGAAGCTTTCTTT. Looking up the rest from reference TRBV7-9 and TRBJ1-1 gives the full variable domain: DTGVSQNPRHKITKRGQNVTFRCDPISEHNRLYWYRQTLGQGPEFLTYFQNEAQLEKSRLLSDRFSAERPKGSFSTLEIQRTEQGDSAMYLCASSRDRGWNTEAFFGQGTRLTVV.

This clonotype came up many times. The J gene is TRBJ2-1, the V gene TRBV6-2 or TRBV6-3; 11 nucleotides agree with TRBD1. This CDR3 is built from 15 residues. V lost 5 bases to trimming and J lost 1 base; unmatched junction nucleotides: 1. Looked up from germline, CDR1 is MNHEY and CDR2 is SVGEGT. The CDR3: CASSGTGGSYNEQFF. CDR3 coding DNA: TGTGCCAGCAGTGGGACAGGGGGTTCCTACAATGAGCAGTTCTTC.